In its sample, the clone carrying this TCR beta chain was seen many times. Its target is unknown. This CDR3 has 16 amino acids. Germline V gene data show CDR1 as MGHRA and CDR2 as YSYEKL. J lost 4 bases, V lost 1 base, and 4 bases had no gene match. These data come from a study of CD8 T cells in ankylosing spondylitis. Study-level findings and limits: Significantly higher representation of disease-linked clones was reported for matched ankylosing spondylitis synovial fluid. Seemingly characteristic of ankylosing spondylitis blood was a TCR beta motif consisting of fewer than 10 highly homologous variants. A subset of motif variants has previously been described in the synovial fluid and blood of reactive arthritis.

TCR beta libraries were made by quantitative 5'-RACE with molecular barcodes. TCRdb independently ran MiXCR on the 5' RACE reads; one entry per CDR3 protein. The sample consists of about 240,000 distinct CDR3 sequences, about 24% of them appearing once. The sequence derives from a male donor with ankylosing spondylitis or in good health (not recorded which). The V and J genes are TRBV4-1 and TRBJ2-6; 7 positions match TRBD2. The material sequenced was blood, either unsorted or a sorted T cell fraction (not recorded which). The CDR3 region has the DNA TGCGCCAGCAGCCAAGGACTAGCATCGGGGGCCAACGTCCTGACTTTC. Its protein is CASSQGLASGANVLTF.